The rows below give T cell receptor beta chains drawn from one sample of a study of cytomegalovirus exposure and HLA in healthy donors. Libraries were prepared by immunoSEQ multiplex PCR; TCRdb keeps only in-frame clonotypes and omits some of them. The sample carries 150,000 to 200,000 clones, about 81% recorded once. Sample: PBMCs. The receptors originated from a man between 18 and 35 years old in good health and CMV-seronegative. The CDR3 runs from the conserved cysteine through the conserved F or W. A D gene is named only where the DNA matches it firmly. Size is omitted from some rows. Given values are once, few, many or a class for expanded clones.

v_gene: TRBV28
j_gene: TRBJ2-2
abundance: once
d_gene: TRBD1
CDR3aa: CASSPPPTGVSTGELFF
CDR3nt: TGTGCCAGCAGTCCACCTCCGACAGGGGTATCGACCGGGGAGCTGTTTTTT

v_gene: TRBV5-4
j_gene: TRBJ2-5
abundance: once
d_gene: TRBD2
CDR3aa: CASSPDRGEEYF
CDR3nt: TGTGCCAGCAGCCCCGACCGGGGGGAGGAGTACTTC

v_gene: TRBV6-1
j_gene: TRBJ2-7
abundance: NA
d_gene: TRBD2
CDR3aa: CASKRAGEPHYEQYF
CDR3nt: TGTGCCAGCAAGAGAGCGGGAGAGCCCCACTACGAGCAGTACTTC

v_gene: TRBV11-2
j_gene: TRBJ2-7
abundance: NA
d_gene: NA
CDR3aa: CASSLVASYSYEQYF
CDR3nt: TGTGCCAGCAGCTTAGTTGCTAGCTACTCCTACGAGCAGTACTTC

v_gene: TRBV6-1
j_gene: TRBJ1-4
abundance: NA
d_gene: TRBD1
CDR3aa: CASSGGQGVSNEKLFF
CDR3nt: TGTGCCAGCAGTGGTGGACAGGGAGTGTCTAATGAAAAACTGTTTTTT

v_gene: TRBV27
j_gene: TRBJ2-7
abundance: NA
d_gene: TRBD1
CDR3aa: CASSLTGAPYEQYF
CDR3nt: TGTGCCAGCAGCTTGACAGGGGCTCCCTACGAGCAGTACTTC

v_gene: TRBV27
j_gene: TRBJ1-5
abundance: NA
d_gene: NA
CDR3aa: CASSLVPVNQPQHF
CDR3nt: TGTGCCAGCAGTTTAGTCCCAGTCAATCAGCCCCAGCATTTT

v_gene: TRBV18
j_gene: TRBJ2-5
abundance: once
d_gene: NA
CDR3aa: CASSPPGAETQYF
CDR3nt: TGTGCCAGCTCACCACCAGGGGCGGAGACCCAGTACTTC

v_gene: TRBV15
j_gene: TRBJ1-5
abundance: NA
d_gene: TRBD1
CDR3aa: CATSRDRDRRTQHF
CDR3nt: TGTGCCACCAGCAGAGATAGGGACAGACGAACCCAGCATTTT

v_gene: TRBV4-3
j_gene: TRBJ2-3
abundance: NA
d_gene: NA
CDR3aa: CASSHDNTKRGTDTQYF
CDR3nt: TGCGCCAGCAGCCATGATAATACTAAACGGGGCACAGATACGCAGTATTTT